A single sample is the source of the 19 T cell receptor beta chains below, sequenced in a study of T cell responses to AZD1222 COVID-19 vaccine. TCRdb keeps only in-frame clones here, not all; method: immunoSEQ multiplex PCR. This sample has about 140,000 clones; 85% to 95% occur once, and the top ten carry less than 15%. Here the sequenced sample was peripheral blood, taken after recovery from COVID-19. Receptors were obtained from an adult who had recovered from COVID-19.

This chain uses TRBV6-5 with TRBJ2-1; 9 bases fit TRBD1. V shed 6 bases, J shed 7 bases, and the junction held 7 bases outside the gene matches. In germline, CDR1 is MNHEY, CDR2 SVGAGI. The CDR3 has 14 amino acids. The CDR3, as DNA: TGTGCCAGCAGGGGGTGGGGACAGGGTAATGAGCAGTTCTTC. Protein sequence: CASRGWGQGNEQFF.

This sequence joins TRBV28 and TRBJ1-5; a weak D match, TRBD1 (5 bases). V lost 5 bases, J lost 3 bases, and 11 bases lay in between. Germline CDR1 is MDHEN and CDR2 is SYDVKM. The CDR3 spans 14 residues. Here the CDR3 DNA reads TGTGCCAGCAGTAGCGACAGCGACAATCAGCCCCAGCATTTT. It is translated as CASSSDSDNQPQHF.

V and J are TRBV30 and TRBJ2-1; 8 positions agree with TRBD2. This CDR3 has 15 residues. The germline gives CDR1 GTSNPN, CDR2 SVGIG (reference sequence). Trimming removed 2 bases from V and 7 bases from J; junction bases left unmatched: 10. DNA of the CDR3: TGTGCCTGGAGTACCGGGACTAGTTCGGTGAATGAGCAGTTCTTC. This sequence encodes CAWSTGTSSVNEQFF.

This rearrangement joins TRBV3-1 (or the pseudogene TRBV3-2) to TRBJ1-1; D uncertain. V was trimmed by 7 bases and J by 1 base, leaving 13 bases between them. Germline lookup yields CDR1 LGHDT and CDR2 YNNKEL (reference sequence). This CDR3 spans 14 amino acids. The CDR3 sequence: CASTKQGSNTEAFF. Here the CDR3 DNA reads TGTGCCAGCACCAAACAAGGGTCGAACACTGAAGCTTTCTTT.

The table lists this clone with a few counts. The CDR3 sequence: CASSSKPRGRSNQPQHF. CDR3 sequence (DNA): TGTGCCAGCAGCTCGAAACCCAGGGGCCGGAGCAATCAGCCCCAGCATTTT. The chain couples TRBV7-2 to TRBJ1-5, with D perhaps TRBD1 (6 bases). V dropped 4 bases and J dropped 1 base, with 17 bases sitting between them. There are 17 residues in the CDR3. Germline V gene data show CDR1 as SGHTA and CDR2 as FQGNSA.

V is TRBV29-1 and J is TRBJ1-2, with 8 bases matching TRBD1. Trimming took 1 base from V and 6 from J; bases not matched to a gene: 10. Per germline, CDR1 SQVTM and CDR2 ANQGSEA. The CDR3 has 15 residues. The CDR3 is CSVEGGQGARNGYTF. The CDR3, as DNA: TGCAGCGTTGAAGGTGGGCAGGGGGCTAGGAATGGCTACACCTTC.

This CDR3 reads CASSQDGGSYEQYF. In DNA form, the CDR3 reads TGCGCCAGCAGCCAAGATGGGGGGTCCTACGAGCAGTACTTC. The chain joins TRBV4-1 to TRBJ2-7; D may be TRBD2 (6 bases). V dropped 0 bases and J dropped 1 base, with 7 bases sitting between them. The germline V gene has CDR1 MGHRA and CDR2 YSYEKL. The length of the CDR3 is 14 residues.

This chain joins TRBV7-9 and TRBJ1-1; D ambiguous. V lost 2 bases to trimming and J lost 2 bases, with 15 bases between them. Germline V gene sequence: CDR1 SEHNR, CDR2 FQNEAQ (reference sequence). CDR3 length: 16 amino acids. The CDR3 sequence is CASSLLKGRANTEAFF. As DNA, the CDR3 is TGTGCCAGCAGCTTACTTAAAGGTAGGGCCAACACTGAAGCTTTCTTT.

The chain couples TRBV5-4 to TRBJ1-1; no clear D gene. Germline assignment: CDR1 SGHNT and CDR2 YYREEE (reference sequence). Trimming took off 0 bases at V and 0 bases at J, with 3 bases between the two ends. This CDR3 is 13 amino acids long. The CDR3 loop is CASSLGVNTEAFF. The CDR3, as DNA: TGTGCCAGCAGCTTGGGGGTGAACACTGAAGCTTTCTTT.

V and J are TRBV6-5 and TRBJ2-7; 9 bases line up with TRBD1. This CDR3 has 16 residues. The ends lost 4 bases at V and 2 bases at J; junction bases unmatched: 9. The V gene's germline CDR1 is MNHEY and CDR2 SVGAGI. Here the CDR3 reads CASSFPTGQGTYEQYF. DNA for the CDR3: TGTGCCAGCAGTTTCCCAACGGGACAGGGCACCTACGAGCAGTACTTC.

In the case of this clone: This CDR3 is also generated by other DNA sequences in the sample. This chain links TRBV18 with TRBJ2-7, with no clear D. V was pared by 2 bases and J by 1 base, with 6 bases between. The CDR3 sequence is 13 residues long. Germline-derived CDR1 and CDR2 are KGHSH and LQKENI. This chain's CDR3 is CASSPGSSYEQYF. The CDR3 region has the DNA TGTGCCAGCTCACCAGGAAGTTCCTACGAGCAGTACTTC.

V usage is TRBV9 and J usage is TRBJ2-2, with D perhaps given as TRBD1 or TRBD2 (6 bases each). The CDR3 length is 16 residues. CDR1 and CDR2 from the germline V gene are SGDLS and YYNGEE. Trimming shortened V by 3 bases and J by 0 bases, and 12 bases separated the two germline ends. The CDR3 loop is CASSARGTSNTGELFF. CDR3 sequence (DNA): TGTGCCAGCAGCGCCCGCGGGACATCGAACACCGGGGAGCTGTTTTTT.

V is TRBV10-2 and J is TRBJ1-5; 8 bases map to TRBD1. The CDR3 contains 14 residues. Germline V gene lookup returns CDR1 WSHSY and CDR2 SAAADI. V shed 6 bases, J shed 6 bases, and the junction held 7 bases outside the gene matches. The CDR3 sequence: CASSGQGWGQPQHF. The CDR3 DNA follows: TGCGCCAGCAGCGGACAGGGATGGGGTCAGCCCCAGCATTTT.

In this sample, this clone turned up once. The chain links TRBV4-1 to TRBJ2-1; 10 bases align to TRBD2. The CDR3 totals 20 residues. Germline V CDR1 and CDR2: MGHRA, YSYEKL. The V segment lost 1 base and the J segment 3 bases; nucleotides outside the gene matches: 15. This CDR3 is CASSQGGASGRGAVYNEQFF. Written as DNA, the CDR3 is TGCGCCAGCAGCCAAGGAGGGGCTAGCGGGAGAGGTGCCGTCTACAATGAGCAGTTCTTC.

CDR3: CASSLGRLAGELISYEQYF. The CDR3 DNA reads TGCGCCAGCAGCTTGGGAAGACTAGCGGGAGAGCTAATCTCCTACGAGCAGTACTTC. V and J are TRBV5-1 and TRBJ2-7, with 12 bases lining up with TRBD2. Germline V gene lookup returns CDR1 SGHRS and CDR2 YFSETQ. V gave up 0 bases and J gave up 0 bases; unmatched junction bases: 10. This CDR3 contains 19 residues.

The chain couples TRBV18 to TRBJ2-1; no clear D. V lost 4 bases to trimming and J lost 6 bases, with 10 bases between them. Per the germline V gene, CDR1 is KGHSH and CDR2 is LQKENI. The CDR3 covers 13 residues. CDR3 amino acids: CASSRPAVNEQFF. The CDR3 DNA reads TGTGCCAGCTCACGCCCGGCGGTCAATGAGCAGTTCTTC.

The gene calls are TRBV24-1 and TRBJ2-7; D remains ambiguous. CDR3 length: 14 amino acids. V lost 0 bases, J lost 3 bases, and 8 bases lay in between. The germline V gene encodes CDR1 KGHDR and CDR2 SFDVKD. The CDR3: CATSDLSYRYEQYF. The CDR3 DNA is TGTGCCACCAGTGATTTGAGCTACCGCTACGAGCAGTACTTC.

This clone appeared once. The rearrangement joins TRBV6-6 to TRBJ1-6; perhaps TRBD1 as D (6 bases). The germline CDR1 and CDR2 sequences are MNHNY and SVGAGI (reference sequence). This CDR3 has 18 amino acids. V lost 6 bases to trimming and J lost 0 bases, with 18 bases between them. The CDR3 DNA sequence: TGTGCCAGCAGCCGACTAACAGGGAAAAGCTCCTATAATTCACCCCTCCACTTT. This translates into CASSRLTGKSSYNSPLHF.

The chain couples TRBV27 to TRBJ2-7; 11 bases line up with TRBD2. CDR1 MNHEY and CDR2 SMNVEV come from the germline V gene (reference sequence). The CDR3 runs 15 residues. The V gene end was trimmed by 6 bases and the J gene end by 3 bases; junction bases not matched to a gene: 7. Here the CDR3 reads CASRLAGDSYYEQYF. Written as DNA, the CDR3 is TGTGCCAGCAGACTAGCGGGAGATAGCTACTACGAGCAGTACTTC.